The 24 T cell receptor beta chains in this list originate from one sample, sequenced in a study of blood T cells in healthy people across ages. Primers used in a second PCR of about 7 to 11 cycles were a sample-barcoded 5' primer and a J-beta primer mix. TCRdb reprocessed the 5' RACE reads with MiXCR, giving one entry per CDR3 protein. The sample includes around 970,000 distinct CDR3 sequences, around 54% of them seen just once. Source material: blood. The source of these receptors is a woman aged 60-70 years in good health.

This clonotype has a handful of counts. The rearrangement uses TRBV29-1 and TRBJ1-1, with D perhaps matching TRBD1 (5 bases). Germline V gene lookup returns CDR1 SQVTM and CDR2 ANQGSEA. Trimming pared 4 bases from V and 1 base from J, leaving 13 bases between. This CDR3 is built from 14 residues. The CDR3 DNA reads as TGCAGCGTTGTGATTGCTGGACAGAACACTGAAGCTTTCTTT. Its translation: CSVVIAGQNTEAFF.

The genes are TRBV20-1 and TRBJ2-3, with a tentative D call TRBD2 (6 bases). Germline CDR1 is DFQATT and CDR2 is SNEGSKA (reference sequence). V shed 2 bases and J shed 9 bases, with 12 bases lying between them. The CDR3 sequence is 12 residues long. CDR3 sequence: CSARSGPGTQYF. The CDR3 bases are TGCAGTGCTAGAAGCGGGCCGGGAACGCAGTATTTT.

This clonotype was seen only once. This rearrangement joins TRBV25-1 to TRBJ2-5; D remains unclear. Between the trimmed V and J ends, which lost 3 bases and 3 bases, there was a span of 11 bases. Germline V gene data show CDR1 as MGHDK and CDR2 as SYGVNS. The CDR3 runs 14 residues. This chain's CDR3 is CASSELLGEETQYF. In nucleotides, the CDR3 is TGTGCCAGCAGTGAGTTATTGGGTGAAGAGACCCAGTACTTC. The whole variable domain, filled in from reference TRBV25-1 and TRBJ2-5, reads EADIYQTPRYLVIGTGKKITLECSQTMGHDKMYWYQQDPGMELHLIHYSYGVNSTEKGDLSSESTVSRIRTEHFPLTLESARPSHTSQYLCASSELLGEETQYFGPGTRLLVL.

V usage is TRBV5-1 and J usage is TRBJ2-6; 10 bases align to TRBD1. The CDR3 totals 17 residues. Germline V CDR1 and CDR2: SGHRS, YFSETQ. V shed 4 bases and J 0 bases; nucleotides not matched to a gene: 4. The CDR3, as DNA: TGCGCCAGCAGCGTGACAGGGGGCAGCTCTGGGGCCAACGTCCTGACTTTC. Translated: CASSVTGGSSGANVLTF.

This clonotype was observed a few times. The genes are TRBV7-2 and TRBJ2-7; weak D call: TRBD2 (5 bases). Trimming shortened V by 4 bases and J by 4 bases, and 17 bases separated the two germline ends. CDR3 length: 15 residues. Per the germline V gene, CDR1 is SGHTA and CDR2 is FQGNSA. CDR3: CASSYPPPRRYEQYF. The CDR3 DNA reads TGTGCCAGCAGCTATCCGCCGCCCCGGAGGTACGAGCAGTACTTC.

The chain links TRBV5-6 to TRBJ2-4, with D perhaps matching TRBD1 (5 bases). CDR1 is SGHDT, CDR2 YYEEEE, per germline. The CDR3 contains 15 residues. Trimming left V 4 bases short and J 3 bases short, with 14 bases between. Written as DNA, the CDR3 is TGTGCCAGCAGCCGTTGGACAATCGACAAAAACATTCAGTACTTC. Amino acid sequence: CASSRWTIDKNIQYF.

The V gene is TRBV4-2, the J gene TRBJ2-3; 7 bases agree with TRBD2. V shed 0 bases, J shed 4 bases, and the junction held 4 bases outside the gene matches. The CDR3 contains 15 residues. From germline, CDR1 is LGHNA and CDR2 YNFKEQ. DNA of the CDR3: TGTGCCAGCAGCCAAGAGGCGGGAGACCCAGATACGCAGTATTTT. Amino acids: CASSQEAGDPDTQYF.

This clonotype was counted only a few times. Written as DNA, the CDR3 is TGTGCCAGCAGCGACGGCAGTGTCTATAATTCACCCCTCCACTTT. Translating gives CASSDGSVYNSPLHF. The rearrangement uses TRBV9 and TRBJ1-6; D ambiguous. The germline CDR1 and CDR2 sequences are SGDLS and YYNGEE. V was clipped by 3 bases and J by 3 bases, with 10 bases between them. CDR3 size: 15 residues.

This clonotype was seen a few times. The chain carries TRBV5-5 and TRBJ2-7, with 12 bases matching TRBD2. Germline CDR1 SGHKS, CDR2 YYEKEE (reference sequence). V trimming: 2 bases; J trimming: 5 bases; junction bases outside the gene matches: 2. The CDR3 consists of 14 residues. In DNA form, the CDR3 reads TGTGCCAGCAGCTTCGGACTAGCGGGAAACGAGCAGTACTTC. Its protein product is CASSFGLAGNEQYF.

The chain combines TRBV27 with TRBJ2-7, with a tentative D call TRBD1 (5 bases). Germline lookup yields CDR1 MNHEY and CDR2 SMNVEV (reference sequence). V was pared by 3 bases and J by 0 bases, with 12 bases between. The CDR3 contains 15 residues. In nucleotides, the CDR3 is TGTGCCAGCAGTTTTGTTAACAGGCGCTCCTACGAGCAGTACTTC. This encodes CASSFVNRRSYEQYF.

The V call is TRBV14, the J call TRBJ1-6, with D hard to call. The CDR3 is made up of 15 amino acids. V lost 6 bases and J lost 8, with 17 bases in between. Germline lookup yields CDR1 SGHDN and CDR2 FVKESK. The chain's CDR3 is CASSYLTGLDSPLHF. The CDR3 nucleotides are TGTGCCAGCAGTTACCTGACGGGGTTGGATTCACCCCTCCACTTT.

The CDR3 DNA reads as TGTGCCATCCGAGCAGGACAAGAGACCCAGTACTTC. The encoded protein is CAIRAGQETQYF. The genes are TRBV10-3 and TRBJ2-5; D gene ambiguous. CDR1 and CDR2 from the germline V gene are ENHRY and SYGVKD. The CDR3 covers 12 residues. The ends were cut back, 8 bases at V and 2 bases at J, with 9 bases in the middle.

The chain combines TRBV15 with TRBJ2-5; the match to TRBD1 covers 8 bases. This CDR3 is built from 15 residues. CDR1 is LNHNV, CDR2 YYDKDF, per germline (reference sequence). J gave up 7 bases and V 0 bases, and 7 bases lay outside the gene matches. The CDR3 region has the DNA TGTGCCACCAGCAGAGATCGAGGACAGGGCGTGACCCAGTACTTC. This translates into CATSRDRGQGVTQYF. Looking up the rest from reference TRBV15 and TRBJ2-5 gives the full variable domain: DAMVIQNPRYQVTQFGKPVTLSCSQTLNHNVMYWYQQKSSQAPKLLFHYYDKDFNNEADTPDNFQSRRPNTSFCFLDIRSPGLGDTAMYLCATSRDRGQGVTQYFGPGTRLLVL.

The J gene is TRBJ2-7, the V gene TRBV20-1, with D possibly matching TRBD2 (5 bases). This CDR3 is 16 amino acids long. Germline V CDR1 and CDR2: DFQATT, SNEGSKA (reference sequence). V dropped 6 bases and J dropped 2 bases, with 23 bases sitting between them. Here the CDR3 DNA reads TGCAGTGCCCCGATGTGGGTGGGAGTGGGAACCTACGAGCAGTACTTC. Translated, it gives CSAPMWVGVGTYEQYF.

This sequence joins TRBV3-1 and TRBJ2-7; 8 bases map to TRBD1. After removal of 3 bases from V and 5 bases from J, the junction contained 6 bases not matched to a gene. Germline loops: CDR1 LGHDT, CDR2 YNNKEL (reference sequence). This CDR3 is built from 14 residues. The CDR3 is CASSQVRGRNEQYF. In nucleotides, the CDR3 is TGTGCCAGCAGCCAGGTCAGGGGGCGCAACGAGCAGTACTTC.

V gene TRBV30 combines with J gene TRBJ2-7; no firm D call. V was trimmed by 4 bases and J by 1 base, leaving 8 bases between them. The CDR3 has 12 amino acids. Germline V gene lookup returns CDR1 GTSNPN and CDR2 SVGIG (reference sequence). This CDR3 is CAWKGRSYEQYF. The CDR3 DNA follows: TGTGCCTGGAAAGGCCGATCCTACGAGCAGTACTTC.

This clonotype was counted only a few times. The V gene is TRBV6-1, the J gene TRBJ2-1; 8 bases agree with TRBD2. V trimming: 8 bases; J trimming: 8 bases; junction bases outside the gene matches: 14. CDR3 size: 15 residues. CDR1 and CDR2 (germline): MNHNS, SASEGT. Written as DNA, the CDR3 is TGTGCCAGCCTAAGCTCAATAGCGGGGAGGGATGAGCAGTTCTTC. Amino acids: CASLSSIAGRDEQFF.

The chain has TRBV27 and TRBJ2-5, with D perhaps matching TRBD1 (5 bases). CDR3 size: 15 residues. From germline, CDR1 is MNHEY and CDR2 SMNVEV (reference sequence). Trimming took off 3 bases at V and 11 bases at J, with 22 bases between the two ends. The CDR3 sequence is CASSLGQQTGNEQYF. The CDR3, as DNA: TGTGCCAGCAGTTTGGGGCAACAAACCGGCAATGAGCAGTACTTC.

This chain uses TRBV27 with TRBJ2-7; D tentatively reads TRBD1 or TRBD2 (5 bases each). Germline lookup yields CDR1 MNHEY and CDR2 SMNVEV (reference sequence). This CDR3 is 15 amino acids long. Trimming removed 3 bases at V and 2 bases at J, with 14 bases between. Here the CDR3 DNA reads TGTGCCAGCAGTTTTAGCCGGGACGTCACCTACGAGCAGTACTTC. This codes for CASSFSRDVTYEQYF.

The gene calls are TRBV28 and TRBJ2-5, with a possible D match to TRBD1 (5 bases). Per the germline V gene, CDR1 is MDHEN and CDR2 is SYDVKM. The CDR3 covers 16 residues. V dropped 7 bases and J dropped 4 bases, with 22 bases sitting between them. The CDR3 DNA is TGTGCCAGCACCATCCCAGAAGCCAAGGGGCGAGAGACCCAGTACTTC. Residues: CASTIPEAKGRETQYF.

The chain links TRBV24-1 to TRBJ1-2; D is undetermined. V dropped 12 bases and J dropped 0 bases, with 7 bases sitting between them. The germline CDR1 and CDR2 sequences are KGHDR and SFDVKD. This CDR3 is 11 amino acids long. CDR3 sequence (DNA): TGTGCCGCCGGCACTAACTATGGCTACACCTTC. Its protein is CAAGTNYGYTF.

The sample holds one count of this clonotype. The junction does not match germline at one end; this may be a read error. This sequence joins TRBV4-1 and TRBJ2-3; 12 positions agree with TRBD2. CDR1 and CDR2 (germline): MGHRA, YSYEKL. This CDR3 has 19 amino acids. CDR3 nucleotides: TGCGCCAGCAACCAATCTAGCGGGAGGGCCCGGCTCGTCTTCGGTGCGCAGTATTTT. Protein sequence: CASNQSSGRARLVFGAQYF.

This clonotype was picked up a small number of times. The chain is built from TRBV7-9 and TRBJ1-4; 7 nucleotides agree with TRBD1. CDR3 length equals 12 residues. V lost 8 bases and J lost 3; bases outside the gene matches: 0. Germline V gene lookup returns CDR1 SEHNR and CDR2 FQNEAQ (reference sequence). The CDR3 spells CASGQANEKLFF. Written as DNA, the CDR3 is TGTGCCAGCGGACAGGCTAATGAAAAACTGTTTTTT.

The CDR3 DNA sequence: TGCAGTGCTGCTAGCGGTTTTCGCTACGAGCAGTACTTC. Amino acid sequence: CSAASGFRYEQYF. The chain has TRBV20-1 and TRBJ2-7; 7 positions match TRBD2. CDR1 is DFQATT, CDR2 SNEGSKA, per germline (reference sequence). The CDR3 has 13 residues. Unmatched junction bases numbered 7, after V lost 5 bases and J lost 3 bases.